The 22 T cell receptor beta chains below come from one sample, sequenced in a study of cytomegalovirus exposure and HLA in healthy donors (dated by TCRdb to 2016 to 2017). Library preparation used the immunoSEQ multiplex PCR assay. For the multiplex PCR, a mixture combining 60 forward primers for TCR Vbeta segments and 13 reverse primers for TCR Jbeta segments was used. Sourced from immuneACCESS, this table was stored by TCRdb with only in-frame sequences that have V and J called. A share of the clones is absent; for the studies checked, an unresolved V gene accounts for under half, and the remainder has no known explanation. This sample lists 110,000 to 150,000 clones; about four fifths were detected once. The ten largest clones take up 2% to 2.5% of the sample. The sequencing sample was made of PBMCs. These receptors were taken from a man aged 25 to 45 in good health and CMV-seronegative.

The genes are TRBV28 and TRBJ2-1; TRBD1 is a possible D gene (6 bases). The germline V and J ends were trimmed by 11 bases and 6 bases, with 20 bases remaining between them. Germline values: CDR1 MDHEN, CDR2 SYDVKM. This CDR3 has 14 residues. The CDR3 loop is CASCGQYYLNEQFF. CDR3 coding DNA: TGTGCCTCCTGTGGACAGTATTATCTCAATGAGCAGTTCTTC.

As to this clone: This sample includes further DNA sequences coding for the same CDR3. The chain links TRBV30 to TRBJ1-1; D perhaps matches TRBD1 (5 bases). With 5 bases removed from V and 2 bases from J, the gap between germline ends came to 12 bases. The CDR3 is made up of 13 amino acids. Germline values: CDR1 GTSNPN, CDR2 SVGIG (reference sequence). The CDR3 sequence is CAWSRQGNTEAFF. The DNA of the CDR3 is TGTGCCTGGTCACGGCAGGGCAACACTGAAGCTTTCTTT.

This clone has more than one count but fewer than ten. V usage is TRBV5-1 and J usage is TRBJ2-3; 7 bases are a match to TRBD1. CDR3 length equals 13 residues. The germline V gene encodes CDR1 SGHRS and CDR2 YFSETQ. Germline trimming cut 4 bases from V and 5 bases from J; bases unmatched to any gene: 4. The CDR3, as DNA: TGCGCCAGCAGCCTGACAGGGCTAGATACGCAGTATTTT. This translates into CASSLTGLDTQYF.

The CDR3 bases are TGCGCCAGCAGCCGGGACGGGGGAATGAACACTGAAGCTTTCTTT. The encoded protein is CASSRDGGMNTEAFF. The chain uses TRBV5-1 and TRBJ1-1; tentative D call: TRBD1 (5 bases). CDR1 and CDR2 from the germline V gene are SGHRS and YFSETQ. V gave up 4 bases and J gave up 0 bases, with 13 bases separating them. CDR3 length equals 15 residues.

J is TRBJ1-5 and V is TRBV28; TRBD1 aligns across 7 bases. In germline, CDR1 is MDHEN, CDR2 SYDVKM. This CDR3 has 15 amino acids. With V trimmed by 6 bases and J by 3 bases, 8 bases remained unmatched. CDR3 sequence reads: CASRNDRVNNQPQHF. CDR3 bases: TGTGCCAGCAGAAACGACAGGGTCAACAATCAGCCCCAGCATTTT.

The CDR3 loop reads CASSDTSGMPYEQYF. The CDR3 DNA is TGTGCCAGCAGTGATACTAGCGGGATGCCCTACGAGCAGTACTTC. This chain joins TRBV2 and TRBJ2-7; 10 nucleotides match TRBD2. CDR3 size: 15 residues. V dropped 3 bases and J dropped 2; count of bases not matched to a gene: 4. Germline CDR1 and CDR2: SNHLY and FYNNEI.

V gene TRBV5-1 combines with J gene TRBJ1-2; 11 bases fit TRBD1. This CDR3 spans 15 amino acids. V was clipped by 4 bases and J by 5 bases; unmatched bases: 7. Germline CDR1 reads SGHRS; CDR2 reads YFSETQ. The CDR3 protein is CASSNGQGAPYGYTF. DNA for the CDR3: TGCGCCAGCAGCAACGGACAGGGGGCCCCATATGGCTACACCTTC.

In the case of this clone: At one end the junction does not follow the germline gene, possibly because of a read error. The CDR3: CASSFDRGRGQPQNF. In nucleotides, the CDR3 is TGTGCCAGCAGCTTCGACAGGGGGAGGGGGCAGCCCCAGAATTTT. This chain links TRBV5-6 with TRBJ1-5, with 9 positions matching TRBD1. Per the germline V gene, CDR1 is SGHDT and CDR2 is YYEEEE. The length of the CDR3 is 15 residues.

This clone was seen only once. The V gene is TRBV19, the J gene TRBJ1-1; no firm D call. V was shortened by 5 bases and J by 0 bases, with 10 bases between the two germline ends. The germline V gene encodes CDR1 LNHDA and CDR2 SQIVND (reference sequence). CDR3 size: 14 residues. The CDR3 loop is CASSLQLMNTEAFF. The CDR3 DNA is TGTGCCAGTAGTTTACAGTTAATGAACACTGAAGCTTTCTTT.

The chain combines TRBV28 with TRBJ2-1; unclear D gene. The germline gives CDR1 MDHEN, CDR2 SYDVKM. Trimming removed 8 bases at V and 3 bases at J, with 11 bases between. This CDR3 comprises 13 residues. CDR3 DNA: TGTGCCAGCGATGGTACTAACTACAATGAGCAGTTCTTC. This encodes CASDGTNYNEQFF.

The rearrangement uses TRBV29-1 and TRBJ1-2; 7 bases match TRBD1. Germline V CDR1 and CDR2: SQVTM, ANQGSEA. V trimming: 2 bases; J trimming: 5 bases; junction bases outside the gene matches: 2. The CDR3 sequence is 12 residues long. In DNA, the CDR3 is TGCAGCGTTGAATGGGACAGTTATGGCTACACCTTC. Its translation: CSVEWDSYGYTF.

The chain combines TRBV9 with TRBJ2-7; 11 nucleotides line up with TRBD1. The ends lost 3 bases at V and 7 bases at J; junction bases unmatched: 9. The CDR3 sequence is 15 residues long. The germline V gene has CDR1 SGDLS and CDR2 YYNGEE. The CDR3 is CASSGMPDRGREQYF. The CDR3 DNA follows: TGTGCCAGCAGCGGGATGCCGGACAGGGGGCGGGAGCAGTACTTC.

In nucleotides, the CDR3 is TGCGCCAGCAGCCCAGGTCACAGGGACACTGAAGCTTTCTTT. Translation: CASSPGHRDTEAFF. The chain is built from TRBV5-1 and TRBJ1-1; a possible D gene is TRBD1 (6 bases). Trimming removed 4 bases at V and 3 bases at J, with 13 bases between. Germline lookup yields CDR1 SGHRS and CDR2 YFSETQ. The CDR3 length is 14 residues.

The V and J genes are TRBV19 and TRBJ2-5; D possibly corresponds to TRBD2 (5 bases). The CDR3 contains 16 residues. Trimming removed 3 bases from V and 4 bases from J, with 18 bases in between. Germline assignment: CDR1 LNHDA and CDR2 SQIVND (reference sequence). The CDR3 DNA reads as TGTGCCAGTAGTATTCAAGACTCGGGAACCAGAGAGACCCAGTACTTC. Its protein product is CASSIQDSGTRETQYF.

CDR3 residues: CASSDLPQGRAETQYF. The CDR3 region has the DNA TGTGCCAGCAGCGACCTTCCGCAAGGGAGGGCAGAGACCCAGTACTTC. The chain employs TRBV7-8 and TRBJ2-5; TRBD2 aligns across 7 bases. The length of the CDR3 is 16 residues. Per the germline V gene, CDR1 is SGHVS and CDR2 is FQNEAQ. V shed 5 bases, J shed 4 bases, and the junction held 13 bases outside the gene matches.

The CDR3 here is CASHKDRSNQPQHF. CDR3 DNA: TGTGCCAGCCATAAGGACAGGAGCAATCAGCCCCAGCATTTT. The rearrangement joins TRBV28 to TRBJ1-5, with TRBD1 matching over 7 bases. The CDR3 is 14 amino acids. Germline values: CDR1 MDHEN, CDR2 SYDVKM. The ends lost 8 bases at V and 1 base at J; junction bases unmatched: 5. The entire variable domain, with the rest obtained from reference TRBV28 and TRBJ1-5, is as follows: DVKVTQSSRYLVKRTGEKVFLECVQDMDHENMFWYRQDPGLGLRLIYFSYDVKMKEKGDIPEGYSVSREKKERFSLILESASTNQTSMYLCASHKDRSNQPQHFGDGTRLSIL.

The chain couples TRBV6-6 to TRBJ2-3, with D perhaps matching TRBD2 (6 bases). CDR1 MNHNY and CDR2 SVGAGI come from the germline V gene (reference sequence). CDR3 size: 14 residues. V was trimmed by 5 bases and J by 2 bases, leaving 11 bases between them. As DNA, the CDR3 is TGTGCCAGCAGTAGGGACTTATACACAGATACGCAGTATTTT. Encoded protein: CASSRDLYTDTQYF.

V gene TRBV19 combines with J gene TRBJ2-1; 10 nucleotides line up with TRBD2. The trim removed 3 bases at V and 4 bases at J, leaving 6 bases unmatched. The CDR3 runs 16 residues. Germline V CDR1 and CDR2: LNHDA, SQIVND (reference sequence). In DNA form, the CDR3 reads TGTGCCAGTAGTATGGGGTGGACTAGCGGATACAATGAGCAGTTCTTC. It specifies CASSMGWTSGYNEQFF. The full variable domain, in which reference TRBV19 and TRBJ2-1 provide the parts outside the CDR3, is DGGITQSPKYLFRKEGQNVTLSCEQNLNHDAMYWYRQDPGQGLRLIYYSQIVNDFQKGDIAEGYSVSREKKESFPLTVTSAQKNPTAFYLCASSMGWTSGYNEQFFGPGTRLTVL.

The chain employs TRBV19 and TRBJ1-4; TRBD1 matches at 7 bases. The CDR3 has 14 amino acids. V was clipped by 11 bases and J by 7 bases; unmatched bases: 13. Germline-derived CDR1 and CDR2 are LNHDA and SQIVND (reference sequence). CDR3 loop: CACGPGGLLEKLFF. DNA of the CDR3: TGTGCCTGCGGTCCAGGGGGGCTCCTTGAAAAACTGTTTTTT.

The chain has TRBV4-2 and TRBJ2-5, with D possibly matching TRBD1 (6 bases). The germline V gene encodes CDR1 LGHNA and CDR2 YNFKEQ. This CDR3 has 15 residues. V lost 2 bases to trimming and J lost 2 bases, with 12 bases between them. CDR3 region: CASSQPQGWQETQYF. As DNA, the CDR3 is TGTGCCAGCAGCCAACCTCAGGGGTGGCAAGAGACCCAGTACTTC.

This clone was seen a handful of times. V gene TRBV5-1 combines with J gene TRBJ2-7; D gene unclear. CDR3 length: 11 residues. The V end was cut by 7 bases, the J end by 2 bases, with 7 bases between. The germline CDR1 and CDR2 sequences are SGHRS and YFSETQ. CDR3: CASASAYEQYF. In DNA, the CDR3 is TGCGCCAGCGCGTCTGCCTACGAGCAGTACTTC.

This clone appeared a single time. This rearrangement joins TRBV5-1 to TRBJ2-2; TRBD2 matches at 12 bases. Per the germline V gene, CDR1 is SGHRS and CDR2 is YFSETQ. V lost 1 base to trimming and J lost 4 bases; unmatched junction nucleotides: 2. CDR3 size: 16 residues. The DNA for the CDR3 is TGCGCCAGCAGCTTGCGGGGACTAGCGGGCACCGGGGAGCTGTTTTTT. It is translated as CASSLRGLAGTGELFF.